What follows are 30 T cell receptor beta chains derived from one specimen sequenced in a study of blood T cells in healthy people across ages. A sample-barcoded 5' primer and a J-beta primer mix were used in a second PCR of about 7 to 11 cycles. TCRdb analysed the 5' RACE reads with MiXCR anew, one entry per CDR3 protein. The sample shows approximately 800,000 distinct CDR3 sequences, roughly 24% of them seen only once. The sample also formed part of further work on T cells of mothers and their children.

The sample consisted of blood. These receptor sequences come from a boy younger than 18 in good health.

The rearrangement links TRBV7-9 to TRBJ1-5; 10 bases fit TRBD1. V trimming: 6 bases; J trimming: 5 bases; junction bases outside the gene matches: 10. The germline V gene has CDR1 SEHNR and CDR2 FQNEAQ (reference sequence). CDR3 length: 16 amino acids. The CDR3 loop is CASSRPRDRGYQPQHF. DNA of the CDR3: TGTGCCAGCAGTCGCCCCCGGGACAGGGGATATCAGCCCCAGCATTTT.

The sample holds a few counts of this clonotype. The V gene is TRBV28, the J gene TRBJ2-5, with D perhaps assigned TRBD1 or TRBD2 (5 bases each). The last part of the DNA fits TRBJ2-1 better; the J call may be wrong. Germline loops: CDR1 MDHEN, CDR2 SYDVKM. The CDR3 is 15 amino acids. CDR3 bases: TGTGCCAGCAGTTTTGGCCGGGACGGTCCAATGAGGCAGTTCTTC. Its protein product is CASSFGRDGPMRQFF.

The rearrangement joins TRBV5-1 to TRBJ1-2, with TRBD1 matching over 7 bases. The CDR3 consists of 14 residues. Germline V gives CDR1 SGHRS, CDR2 YFSETQ. Unmatched junction bases numbered 6, after V lost 3 bases and J lost 4 bases. CDR3 bases: TGCGCCAGCAGCTCTGTTGACAGGGTCTATGGCTACACCTTC. Encoded protein: CASSSVDRVYGYTF. Complete variable domain (other parts from reference TRBV5-1 and TRBJ1-2): KAGVTQTPRYLIKTRGQQVTLSCSPISGHRSVSWYQQTPGQGLQFLFEYFSETQRNKGNFPGRFSGRQFSNSRSEMNVSTLELGDSALYLCASSSVDRVYGYTFGSGTRLTVV.

A few counts support this clonotype. The chain is built from TRBV3-1 and TRBJ2-5; tentatively, D is TRBD2 (5 bases). The V end was cut by 0 bases, the J end by 5 bases, with 13 bases between. CDR3 size: 15 residues. The V gene's germline CDR1 is LGHDT and CDR2 YNNKEL (reference sequence). The CDR3 sequence is CASSQDPGSRETQYF. CDR3 DNA sequence: TGTGCCAGCAGCCAAGACCCGGGGTCTAGGGAGACCCAGTACTTC.

The chain combines TRBV30 with TRBJ1-2; no reliable D call. This CDR3 region has 13 residues. The germline CDR1 and CDR2 sequences are GTSNPN and SVGIG (reference sequence). Trimming removed 7 bases from V and 3 bases from J, with 15 bases in between. CDR3 DNA sequence: TGTGCCTTGACCCAGGAGTCTTACTATGGCTACACCTTC. Translating gives CALTQESYYGYTF. Filled out from reference TRBV30 and TRBJ1-2, the complete variable domain reads SQTIHQWPATLVQPVGSPLSLECTVEGTSNPNLYWYRQAAGRGLQLLFYSVGIGQISSEVPQNLSASRPQDRQFILSSKKLLLSDSGFYLCALTQESYYGYTFGSGTRLTVV.

This chain links TRBV9 with TRBJ2-7; 9 bases agree with TRBD1. Trimming cost V 4 bases and J 6 bases; bases outside gene matches: 8. This CDR3 has 14 residues. Germline CDR1 is SGDLS and CDR2 is YYNGEE. The CDR3 DNA reads TGTGCCAGCAGCTACAGACAGGGGGAAGGCGAGCAGTACTTC. It translates to CASSYRQGEGEQYF.

The chain employs TRBV3-1 and TRBJ1-2; no clear D gene. The ends were cut back, 4 bases at V and 8 bases at J, with 17 bases in the middle. CDR3 length equals 14 residues. The germline V gene has CDR1 LGHDT and CDR2 YNNKEL (reference sequence). The CDR3 loop is CASSLMYLAGGYTF. The CDR3 DNA sequence: TGTGCCAGCAGCCTAATGTATCTGGCGGGAGGCTACACCTTC.

This chain joins TRBV12-3 or TRBV12-4 and TRBJ2-4; D gene uncertain. The CDR3 contains 13 residues. V gave up 4 bases and J gave up 6 bases, with 10 bases separating them. In nucleotides, the CDR3 is TGTGCCAGCAGTTGGTCTTCCCGAAACATTCAGTACTTC. Translating it yields CASSWSSRNIQYF.

In this sample, this clonotype turned up a few times. V usage is TRBV4-1 and J usage is TRBJ1-4; no firm D call. The V end was cut by 4 bases, the J end by 7 bases, with 10 bases between. The CDR3 has 13 residues. Germline V lookup: CDR1 MGHRA, CDR2 YSYEKL. In DNA form, the CDR3 reads TGCGCCAGCAGCCGTAACGATTTTGAAAAACTGTTTTTT. Amino acid sequence: CASSRNDFEKLFF.

The rearrangement joins TRBV7-9 to TRBJ2-5, with D tentatively TRBD2 (7 bases). Germline CDR1 reads SEHNR; CDR2 reads FQNEAQ (reference sequence). Trimming removed 4 bases at V and 1 base at J, with 22 bases between. This CDR3 spans 18 amino acids. The CDR3 DNA reads as TGTGCCAGCAGCTCAATACTGGGGGCTAGCGGACCCCAAGAGACCCAGTACTTC. It translates to CASSSILGASGPQETQYF.

This clonotype was seen only a few times. The chain carries TRBV28 and TRBJ2-1; D perhaps matches TRBD2 (6 bases). Matching the DNA end better, TRBJ2-5 makes the J call doubtful. Germline CDR1 reads MDHEN; CDR2 reads SYDVKM. CDR3 length equals 14 residues. The CDR3 is CASSTYRAGEAQYF. The CDR3 region has the DNA TGTGCCAGCAGTACCTACCGGGCTGGGGAGGCCCAGTACTTC.

The table lists this clonotype with a few counts. J is TRBJ2-2 and V is TRBV6-5; no reliable D call. The CDR3 consists of 15 residues. Germline values: CDR1 MNHEY, CDR2 SVGAGI. Trimming removed 0 bases from V and 6 bases from J, with 11 bases in between. CDR3 nucleotides: TGTGCCAGCAGTTACTCGACGCCTGGCGCCGGGGAGCTGTTTTTT. Its protein product is CASSYSTPGAGELFF.

This chain connects TRBV20-1 to TRBJ1-6; D not resolved. V was shortened by 3 bases and J by 6 bases, with 6 bases between the two germline ends. The length of the CDR3 is 12 residues. The germline gives CDR1 DFQATT, CDR2 SNEGSKA (reference sequence). CDR3 bases: TGCAGTGCTAGCGATCCTAATTCACCCCTCCACTTT. Its translation is CSASDPNSPLHF.

The chain combines TRBV20-1 with TRBJ2-6; a possible D gene is TRBD1 (5 bases). Trimming cost V 3 bases and J 0 bases, with 9 bases left between them. The germline gives CDR1 DFQATT, CDR2 SNEGSKA (reference sequence). CDR3 size: 15 residues. The CDR3 region has the DNA TGCAGTGCTAGTGGACAATTCTCTGGGGCCAACGTCCTGACTTTC. Translated, it gives CSASGQFSGANVLTF.

This chain joins TRBV21-1 and TRBJ1-4. TRBV21-1 is flagged as a pseudogene. There are 18 residues in the CDR3. For the CDR3, the DNA is TGTGCCAGCAGCAAAGCGCCGAAAGGGTGTGAAGCTAATGAAAAACTGTTTTTT. It encodes CASSKAPKGCEANEKLFF.

In the case of this clonotype: At one boundary the junction diverges from the germline segment, which might be a read error. CDR3 in amino acids: CASSMGQASSYEQYF. CDR3 in DNA: TGTGCAAGCAGTATGGGACAGGCCAGCTCCTACGAGCAGTACTTC. V and J are TRBV12-3 or TRBV12-4 and TRBJ2-7, with 8 bases that match TRBD1. The CDR3 is made up of 15 amino acids.

In this sample, this clonotype turned up a few times. The rearrangement joins TRBV19 to TRBJ1-2; no clear D. CDR3 length: 18 amino acids. V was trimmed by 7 bases and J by 2 bases, leaving 26 bases between them. Germline values: CDR1 LNHDA, CDR2 SQIVND (reference sequence). Here the CDR3 reads CASIKYPPTGPQNYGYTF. The CDR3 nucleotides read TGTGCCAGTATTAAATACCCGCCAACGGGTCCTCAGAACTATGGCTACACCTTC.

The V gene is TRBV28, the J gene TRBJ2-7; tentatively, D is TRBD1 or TRBD2 (5 bases each). This CDR3 is built from 16 residues. Deletions cut 5 bases from V and 3 bases from J, with 20 bases between. Germline CDR1 and CDR2: MDHEN and SYDVKM. CDR3 sequence reads: CASSPPGRVRGYEQYF. In nucleotides, the CDR3 is TGTGCCAGCAGTCCCCCCGGACGGGTGAGGGGCTACGAGCAGTACTTC. The whole variable domain, filled in from reference TRBV28 and TRBJ2-7, reads DVKVTQSSRYLVKRTGEKVFLECVQDMDHENMFWYRQDPGLGLRLIYFSYDVKMKEKGDIPEGYSVSREKKERFSLILESASTNQTSMYLCASSPPGRVRGYEQYFGPGTRLTVT.

This chain connects TRBV15 to TRBJ1-3; 9 bases map to TRBD1. CDR3 size: 17 residues. The germline CDR1 and CDR2 sequences are LNHNV and YYDKDF (reference sequence). The J segment lost 4 bases and the V segment lost 2 bases, leaving 9 bases of the junction unmatched. This CDR3 reads CATSRSPGTGPGNTIYF. The CDR3, as DNA: TGTGCCACCAGCAGATCCCCCGGGACAGGGCCCGGAAACACCATATATTTT. Together with reference TRBV15 and TRBJ1-3, the CDR3 gives the full variable domain: DAMVIQNPRYQVTQFGKPVTLSCSQTLNHNVMYWYQQKSSQAPKLLFHYYDKDFNNEADTPDNFQSRRPNTSFCFLDIRSPGLGDTAMYLCATSRSPGTGPGNTIYFGEGSWLTVV.

There are a few counts of this clonotype. The chain joins TRBV25-1 to TRBJ2-7; D is uncertain. This CDR3 has 13 amino acids. In germline, CDR1 is MGHDK, CDR2 SYGVNS. The germline V and J ends were trimmed by 2 bases and 5 bases, with 10 bases remaining between them. The CDR3 loop is CASSERRTHEQYF. In DNA form, the CDR3 reads TGTGCCAGCAGTGAACGACGGACCCACGAGCAGTACTTC.

There are a few counts of this clonotype. The chain recombines TRBV28 with TRBJ2-5; TRBD1 matches 7 bases. The J call may be mistaken, given a closer DNA end match to TRBJ2-7. The CDR3 consists of 15 residues. In germline, CDR1 is MDHEN, CDR2 SYDVKM. The CDR3 DNA reads TGTGCCAGCAGTCCCGACAGGGAAGTTTCCTACGAGCAGTACTTC. Translation: CASSPDREVSYEQYF.

This clonotype showed up just a few times. The genes are TRBV20-1 and TRBJ2-5; the match to TRBD2 covers 7 bases. The germline gives CDR1 DFQATT, CDR2 SNEGSKA (reference sequence). The CDR3 spans 13 residues. The trim removed 5 bases at V and 5 bases at J, leaving 8 bases unmatched. The CDR3 protein is CSAGGSWGETQYF. CDR3 bases: TGCAGTGCTGGCGGGAGTTGGGGTGAGACCCAGTACTTC.

In its sample, this clonotype was seen a few times. The chain uses TRBV28 and TRBJ2-7, with 8 bases aligning to TRBD2. The better agreement between TRBJ2-1 and the DNA end casts doubt on the J call. Germline CDR1 reads MDHEN; CDR2 reads SYDVKM. The CDR3 has 15 residues. CDR3 residues: CASSFSLAGPNEQFF. CDR3 bases: TGTGCCAGCAGTTTTAGCCTAGCGGGTCCCAATGAGCAGTTCTTC.

The chain combines TRBV5-1 with TRBJ1-4; 8 bases align to TRBD1. The germline V gene encodes CDR1 SGHRS and CDR2 YFSETQ. With V trimmed by 0 bases and J by 8 bases, 6 bases remained unmatched. The CDR3 totals 15 residues. The CDR3 protein is CASSLVTGVGEKLFF. The CDR3 nucleotides are TGCGCCAGCAGCTTGGTGACAGGGGTCGGAGAAAAACTGTTTTTT.

V is TRBV7-9 and J is TRBJ2-5; weak D call: TRBD2 (5 bases). The DNA end is more similar to TRBJ2-1, so the J call may be wrong. The CDR3 is 15 amino acids. Germline V gene sequence: CDR1 SEHNR, CDR2 FQNEAQ (reference sequence). The CDR3, as DNA: TGTGCCAGCAGCGGGATCCAGAAGAGGGTCGATGAGCAGTTCTTC. As protein: CASSGIQKRVDEQFF.

In this sample, this clonotype turned up once. Lacking the conserved final phenylalanine or tryptophan, this CDR3 likely reflects a read error. The genes are TRBV11-3 and TRBJ2-1; the D gene could be TRBD1 or TRBD2 (5 bases each). V lost 4 bases and J lost 2, with 12 bases in between. The CDR3 runs 15 residues. CDR1 is SGHNT, CDR2 YENEEA, per germline. CDR3 sequence (DNA): TGTGCCAGCAGCTCCTTTAGGGACGCCTACAATGAGCAGTTCCTC. Translation gives CASSSFRDAYNEQFL.

V and J are TRBV19 and TRBJ1-4, with TRBD1 as a possible D gene (5 bases). Trimming took off 4 bases at V and 3 bases at J, with 15 bases between the two ends. The length of the CDR3 is 16 residues. The germline gives CDR1 LNHDA, CDR2 SQIVND (reference sequence). Here the CDR3 reads CASSTGRQFPNEKLFF. DNA for the CDR3: TGTGCCAGTAGTACCGGCCGACAGTTCCCTAATGAAAAACTGTTTTTT.

The chain links TRBV4-1 to TRBJ2-2; D ambiguous. Deletions cut 0 bases from V and 4 bases from J, with 12 bases between. The germline gives CDR1 MGHRA, CDR2 YSYEKL. CDR3 length: 16 residues. CDR3 sequence reads: CASSQDRVKPTGELFF. CDR3 in DNA: TGCGCCAGCAGCCAAGATCGGGTTAAACCCACCGGGGAGCTGTTTTTT.

This clonotype was found once. The rearrangement links TRBV7-3 to TRBJ2-1, with 14 bases aligning to TRBD2. Germline assignment: CDR1 SGHTA and CDR2 FQGTGA. With V trimmed by 9 bases and J by 0 bases, 7 bases remained unmatched. This CDR3 is 17 amino acids long. CDR3 amino acids: CASRLAGGPSSYNEQFF. DNA for the CDR3: TGTGCCAGTCGACTAGCGGGGGGGCCCAGCTCCTACAATGAGCAGTTCTTC.

This chain uses TRBV14 with TRBJ2-3; D not certain. Trimming took 7 bases from V and 5 from J, leaving 16 bases between them. Per germline, CDR1 SGHDN and CDR2 FVKESK. CDR3 length: 14 amino acids. CDR3 DNA: TGTGCCAGCAATTCTGGTCTGGATGGAGATACGCAGTATTTT. Translated: CASNSGLDGDTQYF.